These T cell receptor beta chains were read from a single sample in a study of T cell repertoires in cytomegalovirus infection. MiXCR, applied by TCRdb to the reads, yields one record per CDR3 protein. The table records about 490,000 distinct CDR3 sequences, about 30% of them present only once. Sample: PBMCs. These receptors all stem from a human donor in good health (CMV status not recorded). Some clones in this sample may be carry-over from other donors' samples. Each CDR3 is given with its conserved first and last residue. A D gene is named only where the DNA matches it firmly. Clone size is stated in some rows and not others, as once, few, many or a class when expanded.

CDR3aa	CDR3nt	abundance	v_gene	j_gene	d_gene
CASRKGRAYNEQFF	TGTGCCAGCAGGAAGGGGCGCGCCTACAATGAGCAGTTCTTC	-	TRBV6-2/TRBV6-3	TRBJ2-1	-
CASSLNFGTDTQYF	TGTGCCAGCAGCTTAAATTTCGGGACAGATACGCAGTATTTT	many	TRBV7-9	TRBJ2-3	-
CASSYSLLAGGGTYNEQFF	TGTGCCAGCAGTTACAGCTTACTAGCGGGAGGTGGCACCTACAATGAGCAGTTCTTC	-	TRBV6-2/TRBV6-3	TRBJ2-1	TRBD2
CASSRGGAESYEQYF	TGTGCCAGCAGCCGCGGGGGGGCGGAGTCCTACGAGCAGTACTTC	many	TRBV7-2	TRBJ2-7	TRBD2
CASTLGRSSGNTIYF	TGTGCCAGCACCCTGGGACGGAGCTCTGGAAACACCATATATTTT	few	TRBV12-3/TRBV12-4	TRBJ1-3	-
CASSPQQETQYF	TGTGCCAGCTCACCGCAACAAGAGACCCAGTACTTC	-	TRBV18	TRBJ2-5	-
CATKVEGTAYEQYF	TGTGCCACCAAAGTCGAGGGAACTGCCTACGAGCAGTACTTC	-	TRBV10-3	TRBJ2-7	-
CASSQTTTLDEQFF	TGTGCCAGCAGCCAGACTACCACTCTGGATGAGCAGTTCTTC	-	TRBV6-2/TRBV6-3	TRBJ2-1	-
CATSDSTREPYEQYF	TGTGCCACCAGTGATTCGACCCGGGAGCCCTACGAGCAGTACTTC	few	TRBV24-1	TRBJ2-7	-
CASSILAGALEETQYF	TGTGCCAGTAGTATACTAGCGGGAGCTTTAGAAGAGACCCAGTACTTC	few	TRBV19	TRBJ2-5	TRBD2
CASSPPGVVVETQYF	TGTGCCAGCAGCCCGCCGGGGGTGGTGGTGGAGACCCAGTACTTC	many	TRBV7-2	TRBJ2-5	-
CASSYAGTGYSGNTIYF	TGTGCCAGCAGTTACGCTGGGACAGGGTACTCTGGAAACACCATATATTTT	once	TRBV6-8	TRBJ1-3	TRBD1
CATSSIVGAGAANQPQHF	TGTGCCACCAGCAGCATCGTTGGCGCAGGGGCGGCCAATCAGCCCCAGCATTTT	many	TRBV15	TRBJ1-5	-
CASSDGTSGNIQYF	TGTGCCAGCAGCGATGGGACTAGCGGAAACATTCAGTACTTC	few	TRBV7-2	TRBJ2-4	TRBD2
CASKPPAPGPNYGYTF	TGTGCCAGCAAGCCGCCGGCACCAGGCCCCAACTATGGCTACACCTTC	-	TRBV5-6	TRBJ1-2	-
CASTYSNQPQHF	TGTGCCAGCACTTATAGCAATCAGCCCCAGCATTTT	-	TRBV6-6	TRBJ1-5	-
CASSLGAGRETQYF	TGTGCCAGCAGCTTAGGGGCAGGGAGGGAGACCCAGTACTTC	many	TRBV7-2	TRBJ2-5	-
CASSLRLVENTEAFF	TGTGCCAGCAGTTTAAGGTTGGTTGAGAACACTGAAGCTTTCTTT	-	TRBV12-3/TRBV12-4	TRBJ1-1	-
CASSFTYGRDNEQFF	TGTGCCAGCAGTTTTACCTACGGGAGAGATAATGAGCAGTTCTTC	-	TRBV12-3/TRBV12-4	TRBJ2-1	-
CASSLEGNWRAFF	TGTGCCAGCAGCTTAGAAGGGAACTGGAGGGCTTTCTTT	many	TRBV7-2	TRBJ1-1	-
CASSLETSGEDNEQFF	TGTGCCAGCAGCTTAGAGACTAGCGGAGAAGATAATGAGCAGTTCTTC	few	TRBV11-2	TRBJ2-1	TRBD2
CASSQGSGRTGELFF	TGTGCCAGCAGCCAGGGGAGCGGTCGCACCGGGGAGCTGTTTTTT	-	TRBV7-3	TRBJ2-2	-
CASRNPGLAGGGFF	TGTGCCAGCAGGAACCCGGGACTAGCGGGAGGTGGGTTCTTC	-	TRBV28	TRBJ2-1	TRBD2
CASSFRRENTGELFF	TGTGCCAGCAGTTTTAGGAGGGAGAACACCGGGGAGCTGTTTTTT	-	TRBV12-3/TRBV12-4	TRBJ2-2	-
CSALDMSHTDTQYF	TGCAGTGCTTTAGACATGTCCCACACAGATACGCAGTATTTT	once	TRBV20-1	TRBJ2-3	-
CASSPGAGQDTQYF	TGTGCCAGCTCACCGGGAGCGGGACAGGATACGCAGTATTTT	-	TRBV18	TRBJ2-3	-
CASSFSRELGEQFF	TGTGCCAGCAGTTTCTCCCGGGAGCTCGGTGAGCAGTTCTTC	-	TRBV28	TRBJ2-1	-
CATSDWDSKIQYF	TGTGCCACCAGTGATTGGGACAGCAAAATTCAGTACTTC	-	TRBV24-1	TRBJ2-4	TRBD1
CASSPLPGTINYEQYF	TGTGCCAGCTCACCACTCCCCGGGACTATTAACTACGAGCAGTACTTC	-	TRBV18	TRBJ2-7	TRBD2
CASTSEGQGFRELFF	TGTGCCAGCACCTCGGAGGGACAGGGTTTCCGGGAGCTGTTTTTT	-	TRBV12-3/TRBV12-4	TRBJ2-2	TRBD1
CASSSRRKGYTF	TGTGCCAGCAGCTCCCGACGGAAGGGCTACACCTTC	few	TRBV28	TRBJ1-2	-